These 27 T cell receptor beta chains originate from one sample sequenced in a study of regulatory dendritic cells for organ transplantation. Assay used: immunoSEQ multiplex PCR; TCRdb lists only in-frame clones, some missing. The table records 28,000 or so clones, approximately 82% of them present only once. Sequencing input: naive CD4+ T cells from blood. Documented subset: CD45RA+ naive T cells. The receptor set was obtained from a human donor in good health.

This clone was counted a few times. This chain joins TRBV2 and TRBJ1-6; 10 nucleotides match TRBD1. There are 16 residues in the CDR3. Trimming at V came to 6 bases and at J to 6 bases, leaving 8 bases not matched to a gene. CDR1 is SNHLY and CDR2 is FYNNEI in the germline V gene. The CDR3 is CASSALGTGANSPLHF. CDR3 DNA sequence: TGTGCCAGCAGCGCGCTCGGGACAGGGGCTAATTCACCCCTCCACTTT.

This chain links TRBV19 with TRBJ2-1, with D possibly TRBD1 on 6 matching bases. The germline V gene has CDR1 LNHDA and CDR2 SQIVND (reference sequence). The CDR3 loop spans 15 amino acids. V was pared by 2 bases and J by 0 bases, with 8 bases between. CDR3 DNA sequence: TGTGCCAGTAGTATACAGGACAGCTCCTACAATGAGCAGTTCTTC. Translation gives CASSIQDSSYNEQFF.

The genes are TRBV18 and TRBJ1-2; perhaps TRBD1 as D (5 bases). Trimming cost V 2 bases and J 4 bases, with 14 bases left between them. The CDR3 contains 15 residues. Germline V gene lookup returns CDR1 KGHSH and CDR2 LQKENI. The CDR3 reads CASSPTGPPTYGYTF. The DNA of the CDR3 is TGTGCCAGCTCACCAACAGGACCCCCTACCTATGGCTACACCTTC.

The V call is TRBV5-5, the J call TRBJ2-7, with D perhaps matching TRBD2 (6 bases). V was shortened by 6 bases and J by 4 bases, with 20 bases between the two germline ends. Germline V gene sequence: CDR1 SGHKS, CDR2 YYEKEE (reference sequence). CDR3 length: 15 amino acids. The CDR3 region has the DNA TGTGCCAGCACCCCGGAGGGAACGGAGCTATACGAGCAGTACTTC. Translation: CASTPEGTELYEQYF.

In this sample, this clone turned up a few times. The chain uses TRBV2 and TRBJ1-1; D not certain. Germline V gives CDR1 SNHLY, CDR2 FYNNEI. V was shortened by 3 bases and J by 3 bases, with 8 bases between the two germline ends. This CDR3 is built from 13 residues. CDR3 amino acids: CASSEGRHTEAFF. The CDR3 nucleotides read TGTGCCAGCAGTGAGGGCAGACACACTGAAGCTTTCTTT.

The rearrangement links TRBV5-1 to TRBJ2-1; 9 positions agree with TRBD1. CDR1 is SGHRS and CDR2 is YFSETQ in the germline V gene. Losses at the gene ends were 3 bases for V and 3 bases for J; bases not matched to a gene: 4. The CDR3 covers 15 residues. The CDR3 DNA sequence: TGCGCCAGCAGCTCACCGGGACAGGGCTACAATGAGCAGTTCTTC. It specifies CASSSPGQGYNEQFF.

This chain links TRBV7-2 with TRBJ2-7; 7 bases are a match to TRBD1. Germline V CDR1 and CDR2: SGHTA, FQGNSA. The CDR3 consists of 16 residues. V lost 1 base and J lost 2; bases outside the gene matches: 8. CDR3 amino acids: CASSLVGTGQTYEQYF. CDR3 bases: TGTGCCAGCAGCTTAGTTGGGACGGGACAGACCTACGAGCAGTACTTC.

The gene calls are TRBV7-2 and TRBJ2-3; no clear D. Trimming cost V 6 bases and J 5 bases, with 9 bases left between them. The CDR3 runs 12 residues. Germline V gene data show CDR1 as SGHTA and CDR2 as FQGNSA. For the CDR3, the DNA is TGTGCCAGCAGTCTCTCTCTAGATACGCAGTATTTT. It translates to CASSLSLDTQYF.

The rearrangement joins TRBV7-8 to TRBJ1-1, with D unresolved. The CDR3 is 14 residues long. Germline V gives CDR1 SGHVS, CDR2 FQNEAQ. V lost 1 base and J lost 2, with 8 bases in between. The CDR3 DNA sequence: TGTGCCAGCAGCTTAGTTGAACAAAACACTGAAGCTTTCTTT. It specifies CASSLVEQNTEAFF. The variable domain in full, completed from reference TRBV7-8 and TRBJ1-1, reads GAGVSQSPRYKVAKRGQDVALRCDPISGHVSLFWYQQALGQGPEFLTYFQNEAQLDKSGLPSDRFFAERPEGSVSTLKIQRTQQEDSAVYLCASSLVEQNTEAFFGQGTRLTVV.

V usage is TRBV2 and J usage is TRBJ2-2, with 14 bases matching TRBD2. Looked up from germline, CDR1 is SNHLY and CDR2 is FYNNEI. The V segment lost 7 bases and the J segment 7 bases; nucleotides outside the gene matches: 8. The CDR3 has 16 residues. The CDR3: CASTRTSGGSGGELFF. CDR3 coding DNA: TGTGCCAGCACTAGGACTAGCGGGGGGTCCGGCGGGGAGCTGTTTTTT.

The CDR3 nucleotides read TGTGCCAGCAGCGTGGACGCCGGGACCGGGGGCTATGGCTACACCTTC. Translation: CASSVDAGTGGYGYTF. The chain joins TRBV9 to TRBJ1-2; tentative D call: TRBD1 (5 bases). The CDR3 is 16 residues long. V lost 2 bases, J lost 4 bases, and 18 bases lay in between. Germline loops: CDR1 SGDLS, CDR2 YYNGEE.

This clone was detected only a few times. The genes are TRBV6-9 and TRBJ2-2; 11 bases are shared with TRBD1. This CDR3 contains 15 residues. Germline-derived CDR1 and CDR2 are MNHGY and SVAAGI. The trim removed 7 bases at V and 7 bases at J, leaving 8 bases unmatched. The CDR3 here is CASIEGTGGGGELFF. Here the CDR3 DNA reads TGTGCCAGCATCGAAGGGACAGGGGGTGGCGGGGAGCTGTTTTTT.

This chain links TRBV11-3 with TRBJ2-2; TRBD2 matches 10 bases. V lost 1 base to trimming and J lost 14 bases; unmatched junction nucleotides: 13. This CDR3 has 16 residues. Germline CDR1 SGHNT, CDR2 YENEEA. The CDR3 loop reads CASSLAGLAGAAGLFF. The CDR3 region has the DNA TGTGCCAGCAGCTTAGCCGGGCTAGCGGGGGCCGCTGGCCTGTTTTTT.

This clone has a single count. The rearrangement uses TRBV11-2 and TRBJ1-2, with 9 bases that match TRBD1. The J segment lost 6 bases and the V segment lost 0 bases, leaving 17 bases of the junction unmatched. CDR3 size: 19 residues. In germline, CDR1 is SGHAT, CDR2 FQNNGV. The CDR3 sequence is CASSLEPLRGQGRENGYTF. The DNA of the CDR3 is TGTGCCAGCAGCTTAGAACCCTTAAGGGGACAGGGACGGGAGAATGGCTACACCTTC.

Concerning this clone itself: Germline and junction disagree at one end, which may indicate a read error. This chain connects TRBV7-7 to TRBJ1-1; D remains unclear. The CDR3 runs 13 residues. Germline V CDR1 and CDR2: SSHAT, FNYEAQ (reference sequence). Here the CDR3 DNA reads TGTGCTAGCAGCCCGTCAGAGAACACTGAAGCTTTCTTT. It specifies CASSPSENTEAFF.

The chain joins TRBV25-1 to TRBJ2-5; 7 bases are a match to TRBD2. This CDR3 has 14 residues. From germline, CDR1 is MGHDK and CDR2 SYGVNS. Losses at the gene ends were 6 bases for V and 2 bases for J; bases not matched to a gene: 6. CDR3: CASSGWGGQETQYF. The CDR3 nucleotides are TGTGCCAGCAGCGGCTGGGGGGGACAAGAGACCCAGTACTTC.

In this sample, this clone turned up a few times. CDR3 in amino acids: CASSLNTGTGGYGYTF. Here the CDR3 DNA reads TGCGCCAGCAGCTTGAATACCGGGACAGGGGGCTATGGCTACACCTTC. The chain carries TRBV5-1 and TRBJ1-2, with 11 nucleotides matching TRBD1. V lost 1 base to trimming and J lost 4 bases; unmatched junction nucleotides: 6. This CDR3 is 16 amino acids long. CDR1 and CDR2 from the germline V gene are SGHRS and YFSETQ. Full variable domain (rest looked up from reference TRBV5-1 and TRBJ1-2): KAGVTQTPRYLIKTRGQQVTLSCSPISGHRSVSWYQQTPGQGLQFLFEYFSETQRNKGNFPGRFSGRQFSNSRSEMNVSTLELGDSALYLCASSLNTGTGGYGYTFGSGTRLTVV.

CDR3 residues: CASSLDRGSYEQYF. The CDR3 DNA sequence: TGCGCCAGCAGCTTGGATAGGGGGTCCTACGAGCAGTACTTC. V usage is TRBV5-1 and J usage is TRBJ2-7; TRBD1 is a possible D gene (6 bases). Germline V gene lookup returns CDR1 SGHRS and CDR2 YFSETQ. The CDR3 has 14 amino acids. The V end lost 0 bases, the J end lost 1 base, and 8 bases lay between the germline ends. The variable domain in full, completed from reference TRBV5-1 and TRBJ2-7, reads KAGVTQTPRYLIKTRGQQVTLSCSPISGHRSVSWYQQTPGQGLQFLFEYFSETQRNKGNFPGRFSGRQFSNSRSEMNVSTLELGDSALYLCASSLDRGSYEQYFGPGTRLTVT.

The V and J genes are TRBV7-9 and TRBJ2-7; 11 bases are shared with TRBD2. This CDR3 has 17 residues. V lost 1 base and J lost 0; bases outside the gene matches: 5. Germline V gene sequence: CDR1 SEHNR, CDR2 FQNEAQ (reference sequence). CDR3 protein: CASSLGLGLADSYEQYF. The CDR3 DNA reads TGTGCCAGCAGCTTAGGCCTGGGACTAGCGGACTCCTACGAGCAGTACTTC.

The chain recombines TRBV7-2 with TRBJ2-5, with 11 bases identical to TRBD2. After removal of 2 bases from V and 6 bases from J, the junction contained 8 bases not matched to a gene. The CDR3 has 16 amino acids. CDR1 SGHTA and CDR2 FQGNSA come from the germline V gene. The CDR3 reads CASSLRLAGGVKTQYF. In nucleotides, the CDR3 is TGTGCCAGCAGCTTACGTCTAGCGGGGGGCGTGAAGACCCAGTACTTC.

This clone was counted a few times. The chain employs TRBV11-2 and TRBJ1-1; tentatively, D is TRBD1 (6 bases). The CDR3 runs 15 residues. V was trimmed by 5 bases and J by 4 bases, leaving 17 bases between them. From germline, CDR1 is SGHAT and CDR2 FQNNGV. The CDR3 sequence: CASSPRQDWGTEAFF. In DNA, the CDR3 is TGTGCCAGCAGCCCCCGACAGGATTGGGGCACTGAAGCTTTCTTT.

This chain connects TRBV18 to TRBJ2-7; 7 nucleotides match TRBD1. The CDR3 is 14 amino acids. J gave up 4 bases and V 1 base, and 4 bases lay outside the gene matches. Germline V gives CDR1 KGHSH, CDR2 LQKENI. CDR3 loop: CASSPLGGGYEQYF. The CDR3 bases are TGTGCCAGCTCACCACTAGGGGGCGGATACGAGCAGTACTTC.

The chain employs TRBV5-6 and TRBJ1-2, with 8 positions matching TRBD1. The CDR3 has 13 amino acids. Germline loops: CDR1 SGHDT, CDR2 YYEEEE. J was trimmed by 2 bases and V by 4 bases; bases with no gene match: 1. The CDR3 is CASSRDRNYGYTF. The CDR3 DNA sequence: TGTGCCAGCAGCCGGGACAGGAACTATGGCTACACCTTC.

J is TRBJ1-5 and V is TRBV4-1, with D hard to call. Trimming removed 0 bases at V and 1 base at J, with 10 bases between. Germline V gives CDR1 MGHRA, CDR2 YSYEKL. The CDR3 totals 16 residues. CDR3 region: CASSQDSRQSNQPQHF. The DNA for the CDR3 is TGCGCCAGCAGCCAAGATTCACGCCAGAGCAATCAGCCCCAGCATTTT.

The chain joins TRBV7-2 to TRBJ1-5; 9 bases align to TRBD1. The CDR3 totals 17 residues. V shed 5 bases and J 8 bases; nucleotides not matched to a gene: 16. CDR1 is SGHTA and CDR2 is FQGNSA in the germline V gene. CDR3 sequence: CASSLTGGMYGTEPQHF. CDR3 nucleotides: TGTGCCAGCAGCCTTACAGGGGGCATGTACGGTACGGAGCCCCAGCATTTT. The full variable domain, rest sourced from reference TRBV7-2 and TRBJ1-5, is GAGVSQSPSNKVTEKGKDVELRCDPISGHTALYWYRQSLGQGLEFLIYFQGNSAPDKSGLPSDRFSAERTGGSVSTLTIQRTQQEDSAVYLCASSLTGGMYGTEPQHFGDGTRLSIL.

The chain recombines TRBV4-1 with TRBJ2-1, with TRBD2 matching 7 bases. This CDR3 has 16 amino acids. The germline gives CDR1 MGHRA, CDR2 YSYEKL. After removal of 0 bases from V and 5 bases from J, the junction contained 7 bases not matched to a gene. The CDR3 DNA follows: TGCGCCAGCAGCCAAGAGGGGGGGATTGGGCACAATGAGCAGTTCTTC. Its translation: CASSQEGGIGHNEQFF.

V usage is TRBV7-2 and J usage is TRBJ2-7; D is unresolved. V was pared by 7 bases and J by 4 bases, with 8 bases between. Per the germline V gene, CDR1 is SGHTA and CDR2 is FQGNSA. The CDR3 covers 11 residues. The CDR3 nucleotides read TGTGCCAGCAACTCCCCTTACGAGCAGTACTTC. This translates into CASNSPYEQYF.